The rows below give T cell receptor beta chains drawn from one sample of a study of regulatory T cells in long-lasting Graves disease. One entry per CDR3 protein results from TCRdb running MiXCR on the multiplex PCR reads. Among roughly 490,000 distinct CDR3 sequences listed, less than 25% were seen once. Sequencing used peripheral blood mononuclear cells (PBMCs), obtained when the disease was refractory, from a patient treated with antithyroid drugs. Source of these receptors: a female donor with Graves disease. The CDR3 runs from the conserved cysteine through the conserved F or W. D genes are given only for firm matches. A row's size may be missing; if present it is once, few, many or a size class.

j_call d_call v_call clone_size cdr3_nt cdr3_aa
TRBJ1-1 - TRBV28 many TGTGCCACTATAGGATCGGACAGATCTGAAGCTTTCTTT CATIGSDRSEAFF
TRBJ1-2 TRBD1 TRBV15 few TGTGCCACCAGCAGAACAGGGGACACCGACCTATATGGCTACACCTTC CATSRTGDTDLYGYTF
TRBJ2-7 - TRBV20-1 few TGCAGTGCCCCGCGAGTGGGCAGGGTGAGCGAGCAGTACTTC CSAPRVGRVSEQYF
TRBJ1-1 - TRBV20-1 many TGCAGTGCTAGCGTCAAGGGGTGGGCTTTCTTT CSASVKGWAFF
TRBJ1-4 - TRBV7-9 - TGTGCCAGCAGCAAGGCAGGGGCCGGGACTAATGAAAAACTGTTTTTT CASSKAGAGTNEKLFF
TRBJ2-2 - TRBV7-2 few TGTGCCAGCAGCTTAGGGGTTTTCACCGGGGAGCTGTTTTTT CASSLGVFTGELFF
TRBJ2-2 - TRBV6-1 few TGTGCCAGCATTAAAAGGGGGCTGACGGGGGGGAACACCGGGGAGCTGTTTTTT CASIKRGLTGGNTGELFF
TRBJ1-5 TRBD1 TRBV20-1 many TGCAGTGCTAAAAAACAGGGGGAGAATCAGCCCCAGCATTTT CSAKKQGENQPQHF
TRBJ2-3 TRBD1 TRBV28 - TGTGCCAGCAGTCAAAGACAGGGGCCCACAGATACGCAGTATTTT CASSQRQGPTDTQYF
TRBJ1-1 - TRBV5-1 few TGCGCCAGCAGATTCGGGACACTAAAGGGGATGAACACTGAAGCTTTCTTT CASRFGTLKGMNTEAFF
TRBJ2-7 - TRBV7-7 - TGTGCTAGCAGCCCAGGCGTCAGGGCGGGGACCTACGAGCAGTACTTC CASSPGVRAGTYEQYF
TRBJ1-5 - TRBV20-1 - TGCAGTGCTAGTGCCGACAGCAATCAGCCCCAGCATTTT CSASADSNQPQHF
TRBJ1-6 - TRBV7-2 few TGTGCCAGCAGCTCCACCTCCGGGAACTCCTATAATTCACCCCTCCACTTT CASSSTSGNSYNSPLHF
TRBJ1-5 - TRBV5-1 - TGCGCCAGCAGCTTGGGGGGGACCGAGAATCAGCCCCAGCATTTT CASSLGGTENQPQHF
TRBJ2-2 - TRBV3-1 - TGTGCCAGCAGCGACGGAAGAACCGGGGAGCTGTTTTTT CASSDGRTGELFF
TRBJ2-5 TRBD1 TRBV6-1 - TGTGCCAGCAGCGATTCCGGGACAGGGATGGAAGAGACCCAGTACTTC CASSDSGTGMEETQYF
TRBJ2-7 - TRBV11-2 - TGTGCCAGCAGCCCGCCCGGGGCGGACTACGAGCAGTACTTC CASSPPGADYEQYF
TRBJ1-1 - TRBV19 - TGTGCCAGTAGGCCTACTAGTGGGGGCTACACTGAAGCTTTCTTT CASRPTSGGYTEAFF
TRBJ1-1 - TRBV11-2 - TGTGCCAGCAGCTGGGGTCCATCTTCATATGAAGCTTTCTTT CASSWGPSSYEAFF
TRBJ2-3 - TRBV28 many TGTGCCAGCAGTTTCGGGACCCAAAGCACAGATACGCAGTATTTT CASSFGTQSTDTQYF